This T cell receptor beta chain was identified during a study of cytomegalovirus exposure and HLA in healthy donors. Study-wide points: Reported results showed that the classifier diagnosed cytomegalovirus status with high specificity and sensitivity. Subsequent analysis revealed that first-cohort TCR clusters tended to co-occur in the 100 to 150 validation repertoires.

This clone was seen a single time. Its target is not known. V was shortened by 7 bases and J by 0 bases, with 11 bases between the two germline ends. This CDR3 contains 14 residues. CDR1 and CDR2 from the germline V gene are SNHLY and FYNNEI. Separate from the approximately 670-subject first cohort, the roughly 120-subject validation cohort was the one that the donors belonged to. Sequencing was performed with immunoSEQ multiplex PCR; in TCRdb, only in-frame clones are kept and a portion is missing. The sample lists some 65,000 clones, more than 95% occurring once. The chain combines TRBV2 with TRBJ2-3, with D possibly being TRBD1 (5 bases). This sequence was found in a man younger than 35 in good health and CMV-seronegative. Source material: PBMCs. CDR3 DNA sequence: TGTGCCAGCACGACAGCAGCTAGCACAGATACGCAGTATTTT. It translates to CASTTAASTDTQYF.